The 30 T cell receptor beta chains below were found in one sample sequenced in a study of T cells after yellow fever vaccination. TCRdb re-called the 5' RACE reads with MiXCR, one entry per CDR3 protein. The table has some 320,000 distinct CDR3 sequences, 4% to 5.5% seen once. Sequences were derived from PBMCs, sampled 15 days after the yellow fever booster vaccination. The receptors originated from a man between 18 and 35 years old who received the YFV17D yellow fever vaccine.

The CDR3 DNA follows: TGTGCCAGCAGTCGAAGGGGTACGGAAAAACTGTTTTTT. Residues: CASSRRGTEKLFF. The chain couples TRBV12-3 or TRBV12-4 to TRBJ1-4; D possibly corresponds to TRBD1 (5 bases). Trimming shortened V by 5 bases and J by 8 bases, and 12 bases separated the two germline ends. CDR3 length: 13 amino acids.

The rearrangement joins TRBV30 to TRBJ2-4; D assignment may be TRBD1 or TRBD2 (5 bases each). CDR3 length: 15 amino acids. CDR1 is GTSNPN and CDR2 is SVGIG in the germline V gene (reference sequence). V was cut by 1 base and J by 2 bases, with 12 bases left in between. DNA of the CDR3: TGTGCCTGGAGTGCCGGGACGTGGCCCAAAAACATTCAGTACTTC. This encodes CAWSAGTWPKNIQYF.

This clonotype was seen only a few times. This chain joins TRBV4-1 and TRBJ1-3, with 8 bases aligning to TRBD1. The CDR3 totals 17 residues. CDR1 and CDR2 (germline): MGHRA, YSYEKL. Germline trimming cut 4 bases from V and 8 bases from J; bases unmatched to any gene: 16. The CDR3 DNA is TGCGCCAGCAGCCGACGGGACAGGAGCAAGGTGCTGGACACCATATATTTT. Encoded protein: CASSRRDRSKVLDTIYF.

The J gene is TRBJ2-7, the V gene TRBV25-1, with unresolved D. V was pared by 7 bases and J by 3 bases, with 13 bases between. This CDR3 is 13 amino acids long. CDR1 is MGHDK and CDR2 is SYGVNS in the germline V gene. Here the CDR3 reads CASIGRNLYEQYF. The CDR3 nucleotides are TGTGCCAGCATCGGCAGGAATCTCTACGAGCAGTACTTC.

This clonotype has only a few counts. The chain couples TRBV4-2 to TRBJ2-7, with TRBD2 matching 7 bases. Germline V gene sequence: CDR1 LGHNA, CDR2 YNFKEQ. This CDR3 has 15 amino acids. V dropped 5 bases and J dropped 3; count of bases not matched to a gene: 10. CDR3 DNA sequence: TGTGCCAGCAGCACGCCAATGGGGGGGATCTACGAGCAGTACGTC. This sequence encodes CASSTPMGGIYEQYV.

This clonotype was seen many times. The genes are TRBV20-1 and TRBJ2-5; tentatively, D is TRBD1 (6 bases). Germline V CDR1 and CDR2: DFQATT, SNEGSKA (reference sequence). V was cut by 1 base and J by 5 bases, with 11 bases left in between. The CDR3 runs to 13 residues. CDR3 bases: TGCAGTGCTAGAGCCAATCAGGGGGAGACCCAGTACTTC. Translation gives CSARANQGETQYF.

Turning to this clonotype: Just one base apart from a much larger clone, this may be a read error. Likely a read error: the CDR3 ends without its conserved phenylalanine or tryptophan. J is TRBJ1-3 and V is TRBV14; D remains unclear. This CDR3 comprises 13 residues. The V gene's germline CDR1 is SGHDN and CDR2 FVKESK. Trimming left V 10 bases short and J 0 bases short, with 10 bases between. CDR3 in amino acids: CATITSSGNTIYI. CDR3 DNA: TGTGCCACAATAACGAGCTCTGGAAACACCATATATATT.

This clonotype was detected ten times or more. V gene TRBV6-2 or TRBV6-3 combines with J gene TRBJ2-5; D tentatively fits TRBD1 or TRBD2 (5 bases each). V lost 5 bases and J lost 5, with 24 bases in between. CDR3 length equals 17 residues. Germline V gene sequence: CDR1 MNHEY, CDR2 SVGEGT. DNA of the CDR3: TGTGCCAGCAGTAAGGGCCGGGGCCCGACTGATAGGGAGACCCAGTACTTC. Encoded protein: CASSKGRGPTDRETQYF.

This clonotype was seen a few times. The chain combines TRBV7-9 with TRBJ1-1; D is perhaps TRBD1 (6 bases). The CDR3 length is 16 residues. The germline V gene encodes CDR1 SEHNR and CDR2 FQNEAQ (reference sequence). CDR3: CAGLGGGRSLNTEAFF. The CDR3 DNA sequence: TGTGCTGGGCTGGGGGGGGGGCGGTCATTGAACACTGAAGCTTTCTTT.

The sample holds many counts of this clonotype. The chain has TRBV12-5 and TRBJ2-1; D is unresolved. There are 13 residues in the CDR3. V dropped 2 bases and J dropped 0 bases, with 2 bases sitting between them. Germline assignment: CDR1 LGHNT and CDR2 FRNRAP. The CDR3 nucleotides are TGTGCTAGTGGTTTGAGCTCCTACAATGAGCAGTTCTTC. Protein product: CASGLSSYNEQFF. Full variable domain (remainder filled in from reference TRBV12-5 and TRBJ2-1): DARVTQTPRHKVTEMGQEVTMRCQPILGHNTVFWYRQTMMQGLELLAYFRNRAPLDDSGMPKDRFSAEMPDATLATLKIQPSEPRDSAVYFCASGLSSYNEQFFGPGTRLTVL.

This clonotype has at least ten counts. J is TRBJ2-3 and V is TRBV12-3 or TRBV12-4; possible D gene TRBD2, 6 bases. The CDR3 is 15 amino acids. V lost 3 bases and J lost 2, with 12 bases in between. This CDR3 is CASSFGGMDTDTQYF. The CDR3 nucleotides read TGTGCCAGCAGTTTTGGGGGGATGGACACAGATACGCAGTATTTT.

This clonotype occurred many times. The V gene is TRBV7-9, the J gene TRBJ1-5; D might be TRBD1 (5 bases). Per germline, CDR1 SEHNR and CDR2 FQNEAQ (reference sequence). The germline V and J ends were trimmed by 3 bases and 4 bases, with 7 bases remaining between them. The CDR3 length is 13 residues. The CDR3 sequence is CASSFSGNQPQHF. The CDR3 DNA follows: TGTGCCAGCAGCTTTTCAGGGAATCAGCCCCAGCATTTT.

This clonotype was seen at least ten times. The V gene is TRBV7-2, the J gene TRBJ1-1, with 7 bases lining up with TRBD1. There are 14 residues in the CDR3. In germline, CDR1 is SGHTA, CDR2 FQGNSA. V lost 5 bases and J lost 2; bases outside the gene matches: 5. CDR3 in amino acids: CASSGGQANTEAFF. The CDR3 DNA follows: TGTGCCAGCAGCGGCGGACAGGCAAACACTGAAGCTTTCTTT.

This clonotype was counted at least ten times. CDR3 in amino acids: CATTGQGMNTEAFF. CDR3 bases: TGTGCCACCACGGGACAGGGCATGAACACTGAAGCTTTCTTT. V usage is TRBV7-2 and J usage is TRBJ1-1; the match to TRBD1 covers 9 bases. V trimming: 10 bases; J trimming: 0 bases; junction bases outside the gene matches: 6. The germline V gene has CDR1 SGHTA and CDR2 FQGNSA. The CDR3 loop spans 14 amino acids. Drawing the rest from reference TRBV7-2 and TRBJ1-1, the complete variable domain is GAGVSQSPSNKVTEKGKDVELRCDPISGHTALYWYRQSLGQGLEFLIYFQGNSAPDKSGLPSDRFSAERTGGSVSTLTIQRTQQEDSAVYLCATTGQGMNTEAFFGQGTRLTVV.

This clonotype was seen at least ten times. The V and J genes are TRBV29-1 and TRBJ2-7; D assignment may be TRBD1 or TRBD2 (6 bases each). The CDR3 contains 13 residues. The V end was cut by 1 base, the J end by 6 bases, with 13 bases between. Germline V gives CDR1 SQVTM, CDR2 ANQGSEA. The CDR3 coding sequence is TGCAGCGTTGAAGGCTCGGGGGCGACCGAGCAGTACTTC. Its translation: CSVEGSGATEQYF.

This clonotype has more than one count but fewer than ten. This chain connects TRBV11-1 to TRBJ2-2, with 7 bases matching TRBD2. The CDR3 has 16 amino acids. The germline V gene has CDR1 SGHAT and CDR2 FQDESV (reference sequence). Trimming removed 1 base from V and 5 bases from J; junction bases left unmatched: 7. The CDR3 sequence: CASSLEAHGGTGELFF. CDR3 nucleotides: TGTGCCAGCAGCTTAGAGGCGCACGGGGGGACCGGGGAGCTGTTTTTT.

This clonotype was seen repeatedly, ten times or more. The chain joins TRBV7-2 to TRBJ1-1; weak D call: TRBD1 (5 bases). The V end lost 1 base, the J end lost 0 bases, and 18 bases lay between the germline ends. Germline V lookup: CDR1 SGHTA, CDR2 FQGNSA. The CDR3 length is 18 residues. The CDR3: CASSLEHPGRLMNTEAFF. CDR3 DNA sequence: TGTGCCAGCAGCTTAGAACATCCGGGACGGCTCATGAACACTGAAGCTTTCTTT.

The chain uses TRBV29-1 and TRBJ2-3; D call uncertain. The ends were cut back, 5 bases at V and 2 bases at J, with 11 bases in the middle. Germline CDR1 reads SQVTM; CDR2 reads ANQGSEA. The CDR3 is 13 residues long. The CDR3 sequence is CSVRLGSTDTQYF. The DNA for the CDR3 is TGCAGCGTTCGATTGGGCTCCACAGATACGCAGTATTTT.

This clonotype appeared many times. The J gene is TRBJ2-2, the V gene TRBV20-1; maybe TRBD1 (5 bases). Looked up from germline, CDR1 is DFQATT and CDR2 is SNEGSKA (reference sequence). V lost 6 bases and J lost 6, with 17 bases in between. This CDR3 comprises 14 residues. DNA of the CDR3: TGCAGTGCAAGGGGTGGGGCGCACGCCGGGGAGCTGTTTTTT. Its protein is CSARGGAHAGELFF.

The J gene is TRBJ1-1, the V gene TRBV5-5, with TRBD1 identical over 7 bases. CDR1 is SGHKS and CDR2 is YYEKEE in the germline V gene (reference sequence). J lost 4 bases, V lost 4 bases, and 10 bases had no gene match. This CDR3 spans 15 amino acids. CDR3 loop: CASSGLQGMGTEAFF. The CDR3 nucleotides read TGTGCCAGCAGCGGACTACAGGGGATGGGCACTGAAGCTTTCTTT.

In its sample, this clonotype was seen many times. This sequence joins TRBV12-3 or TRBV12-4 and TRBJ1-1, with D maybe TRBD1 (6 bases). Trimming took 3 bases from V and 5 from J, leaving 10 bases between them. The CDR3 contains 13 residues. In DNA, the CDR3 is TGTGCCAGCAGTTTGGTTCAGGGGACTGAAGCTTTCTTT. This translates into CASSLVQGTEAFF.

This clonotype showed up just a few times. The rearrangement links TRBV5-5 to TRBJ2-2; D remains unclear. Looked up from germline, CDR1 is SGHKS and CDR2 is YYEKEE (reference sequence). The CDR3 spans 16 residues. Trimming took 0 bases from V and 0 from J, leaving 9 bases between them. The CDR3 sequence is CASSLGRETNTGELFF. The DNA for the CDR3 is TGTGCCAGCAGCTTGGGAAGGGAAACGAACACCGGGGAGCTGTTTTTT.

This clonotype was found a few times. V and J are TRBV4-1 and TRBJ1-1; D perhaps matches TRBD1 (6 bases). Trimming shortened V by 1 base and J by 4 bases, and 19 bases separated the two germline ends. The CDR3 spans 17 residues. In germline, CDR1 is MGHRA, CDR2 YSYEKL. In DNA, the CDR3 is TGCGCCAGCAGCCAAGGTAGGGGGGGCGCAAGGGGCACTGAAGCTTTCTTT. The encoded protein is CASSQGRGGARGTEAFF.

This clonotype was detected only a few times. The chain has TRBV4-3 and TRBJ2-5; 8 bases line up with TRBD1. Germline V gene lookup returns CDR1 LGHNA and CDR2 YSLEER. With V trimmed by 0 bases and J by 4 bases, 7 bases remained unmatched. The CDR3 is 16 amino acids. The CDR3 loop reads CASSQDWTGRGETQYF. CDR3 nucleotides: TGCGCCAGCAGCCAAGACTGGACAGGGCGGGGAGAGACCCAGTACTTC.

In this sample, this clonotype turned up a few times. DNA of the CDR3: TGTGCCAGCAGCGCCACAGTTTACCCTGAAGCTTTCTTT. It specifies CASSATVYPEAFF. The chain combines TRBV7-9 with TRBJ1-1, with unresolved D. Deletions cut 5 bases from V and 6 bases from J, with 13 bases between. The CDR3 totals 13 residues. Per germline, CDR1 SEHNR and CDR2 FQNEAQ (reference sequence).

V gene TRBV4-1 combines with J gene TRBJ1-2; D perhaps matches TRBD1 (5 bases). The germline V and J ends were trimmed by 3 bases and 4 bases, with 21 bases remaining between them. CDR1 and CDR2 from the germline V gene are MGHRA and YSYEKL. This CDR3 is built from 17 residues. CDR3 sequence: CASSQGGDGSSVYGYTF. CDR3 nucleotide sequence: TGCGCCAGCAGCCAGGGGGGAGACGGGTCCTCGGTCTATGGCTACACCTTC.

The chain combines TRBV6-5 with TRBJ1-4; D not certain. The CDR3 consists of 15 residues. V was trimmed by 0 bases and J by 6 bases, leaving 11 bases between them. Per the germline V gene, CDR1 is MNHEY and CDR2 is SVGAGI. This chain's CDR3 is CASSYSGPTHEKLFF. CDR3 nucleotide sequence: TGTGCCAGCAGTTACTCCGGGCCAACGCATGAAAAACTGTTTTTT.

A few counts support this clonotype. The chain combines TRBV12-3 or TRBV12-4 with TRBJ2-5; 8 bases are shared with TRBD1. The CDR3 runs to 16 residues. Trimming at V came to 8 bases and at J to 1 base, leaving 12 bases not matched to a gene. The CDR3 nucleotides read TGTGCCAGCGCAATCTCCCGCAGGGGGCTCCAAGAGACCCAGTACTTC. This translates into CASAISRRGLQETQYF.

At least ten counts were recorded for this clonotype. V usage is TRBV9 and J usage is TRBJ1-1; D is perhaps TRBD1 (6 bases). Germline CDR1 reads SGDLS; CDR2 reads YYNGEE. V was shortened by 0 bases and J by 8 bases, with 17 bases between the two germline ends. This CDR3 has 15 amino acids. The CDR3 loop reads CASSVGGRGVREAFF. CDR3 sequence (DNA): TGTGCCAGCAGCGTAGGGGGTAGGGGGGTGCGAGAAGCTTTCTTT.

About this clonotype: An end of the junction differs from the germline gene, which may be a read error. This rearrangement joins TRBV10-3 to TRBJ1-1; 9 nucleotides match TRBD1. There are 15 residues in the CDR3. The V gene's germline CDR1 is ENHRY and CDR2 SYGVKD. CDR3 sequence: CAIGGQGGVKTEAFF. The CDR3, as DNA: TGTGCCATCGGGGGACAGGGAGGCGTGAAAACTGAAGCTTTCTTT.